The rows below give T cell receptor beta chains drawn from one sample of a study of response to subunit inactivated influenza vaccine. TCRdb fed the RT-PCR reads into MiXCR, producing one record per CDR3 protein. The sample has about 700,000 distinct CDR3 sequences, about 15% seen once. The sample here was PBMCs from blood, taken less than 15 days before vaccination. These receptors were taken from a man between 50 and 59 years old who received an inactivated influenza vaccine. CDR3s include the opening cysteine and the closing phenylalanine or tryptophan. A D gene is named only where the DNA matches it firmly. Expanded clones are given a class, and other clones once, few, many or no size at all.

v_call	d_call	j_call	clone_size	cdr3_nt	cdr3_aa
TRBV20-1	-	TRBJ1-5	few	TGCAGTGCAGGGACGGTGAATCAGCCCCAGCATTTT	CSAGTVNQPQHF
TRBV5-1	-	TRBJ2-5	many	TGCGCCAGCAGCAAGGACATTGCGGAGACCCAGTACTTC	CASSKDIAETQYF
TRBV7-3	TRBD1	TRBJ2-7	few	TGTGCCAGCAGCTATACAGGGGGTGGCGAGCAGTACTTC	CASSYTGGGEQYF
TRBV11-2	TRBD2	TRBJ2-3	many	TGTGCCAGCAAGCGCACTAGCGGGGGATCAGGGTATAGCACAGATACGCAGTATTTT	CASKRTSGGSGYSTDTQYF
TRBV7-8	-	TRBJ1-5	-	TGTGCCAGCAGCTTAGCGCGCCGGCTCAATCAGCCCCAGCATTTT	CASSLARRLNQPQHF
TRBV6-1	-	TRBJ2-5	few	TGTGCCAGCAGTACCCGGAGGGGGGGAGAGACCCAGTACTTC	CASSTRRGGETQYF
TRBV3-1	TRBD1	TRBJ1-5	-	TGTGCCAGCAGCCCGACAGGGGGCAGACAGCCCCAGCATTTT	CASSPTGGRQPQHF
TRBV20-1	TRBD1	TRBJ1-1	many	TGCAGTGCTCGTTGGACAGGAATGAACACTGAAGCTTTCTTT	CSARWTGMNTEAFF
TRBV6-2/TRBV6-3	-	TRBJ2-2	-	TGTGCCAGCCGGACCCTAGGCCCCGGGGAGCTGTTTTTT	CASRTLGPGELFF
TRBV4-1	-	TRBJ2-7	few	TGCGCCAGCAGCCCATCAAGGGACCCCACCTACGAGCAGTACTTC	CASSPSRDPTYEQYF
TRBV28	-	TRBJ2-7	many	TGTGCCAGCAGCTCACAGGGAGGGTGGTCCTTC	CASSSQGGWSF
TRBV20-1	TRBD2	TRBJ2-2	-	TGCAGTGCTAGAGGGTCGGGAGGGGCCGGGGAGCTGTTTTTT	CSARGSGGAGELFF
TRBV5-1	TRBD1	TRBJ2-7	-	TGCGCCAGCAGCTCCCCGGACAGGGGTTCCTACGAGCAGTACTTC	CASSSPDRGSYEQYF
TRBV12-3/TRBV12-4	-	TRBJ2-7	-	TGTGCCAGCAGTCCACATTCAATTTCTGTCTCCTACGAGCAGTACTTC	CASSPHSISVSYEQYF
TRBV15	-	TRBJ1-6	-	TGTGCCACCAGCAGGGGGTGGGGTTCACCCCTCCACTTT	CATSRGWGSPLHF
TRBV7-9	-	TRBJ2-3	few	TGTGCCAGCAGCTTAGCACAGGGAGGGAAGGCAGATACGCAGTATTTT	CASSLAQGGKADTQYF
TRBV6-1	-	TRBJ2-7	-	TGTGCCACCGCGACAGCCGGAGGGTTCTACGAGCAGTACTTC	CATATAGGFYEQYF
TRBV4-1	TRBD1	TRBJ1-6	few	TGCGCCAGCAGCCAAGGGGACAGGCATAATTCACCCCTCCACTTT	CASSQGDRHNSPLHF
TRBV2	TRBD1	TRBJ2-5	many	TGTGCCAGCAATCCTGGGACAGGGAGGGAGACCCAGTACTTC	CASNPGTGRETQYF
TRBV7-2	TRBD1	TRBJ1-5	few	TGTGCCAGCAGCAAGGACAGGGGCCAGCCCCAGCATTTT	CASSKDRGQPQHF
TRBV6-5	-	TRBJ2-7	few	TGTGCCAGCAGTTACACGGGCTTTGGAGGAGAGCAGTACTTC	CASSYTGFGGEQYF
TRBV15	TRBD2	TRBJ2-1	few	TGTGCCACCAGCAGTACTAGCGGACCCTACAATGAGCAGTTCTTC	CATSSTSGPYNEQFF
TRBV7-9	TRBD2	TRBJ2-1	medium-sized	TGTGCCAGCAGAGACTCCGGGACTAGCAATGAGCAGTTCTTC	CASRDSGTSNEQFF
TRBV7-9	-	TRBJ1-1	few	TGTGCCAGCAGTCCTCTGGGGGGGTGGACTGAAGCTTTCTTT	CASSPLGGWTEAFF
TRBV2	-	TRBJ1-5	once	TGTGCCAGCAGGGGATGGGACGGGAATCAGCCCCAGCATTTT	CASRGWDGNQPQHF
TRBV6-5	TRBD1	TRBJ1-2	-	TGTGCCAGCAGTTACCGGGACAGCGTTTGGACCCGGGTTAGCTACACCTTC	CASSYRDSVWTRVSYTF
TRBV20-1	TRBD1	TRBJ2-7	many	TGCAGTGCTAGGGGCCCCGGGACAGGGGGATACGAGCAGTACTTC	CSARGPGTGGYEQYF
TRBV5-1	TRBD1	TRBJ2-7	few	TGCGCCAGCAGCTTAGGACAGGGGGCCCGCTACGAGCAGTACTTC	CASSLGQGARYEQYF
TRBV30	-	TRBJ2-3	few	TGTGCCTCAAATCTTGGCGGGAGCACAGATACGCAGTATTTT	CASNLGGSTDTQYF
TRBV4-3	-	TRBJ2-7	few	TGCGCCAGCAGCCAAGATTCGGGAGCCTACGAGCAGTACTTC	CASSQDSGAYEQYF
TRBV7-9	-	TRBJ2-7	few	TGTGCCAGCAGCTTAGGGTCAGGGATCTCCTACGAGCAGTACTTC	CASSLGSGISYEQYF
TRBV18	TRBD1	TRBJ2-1	-	TGTGCCAGCTCAACGGGACAGGGACACTACAATGAGCAGTTCTTC	CASSTGQGHYNEQFF
TRBV7-8	TRBD1	TRBJ2-7	few	TGTGCCAGCAGCTTATCCCCGACAGGGTACGAGCAGTACTTC	CASSLSPTGYEQYF
TRBV12-3/TRBV12-4	-	TRBJ2-3	-	TGTGCCAGCAGTCGGACTCCTACAAGCACAGATACGCAGTATTTT	CASSRTPTSTDTQYF
TRBV4-3	-	TRBJ2-1	-	TGCGCCAGCAGCAAACAGGGAAAGGTTGGTGAGCAGTTCTTC	CASSKQGKVGEQFF
TRBV7-6	-	TRBJ1-1	few	TGTGCCAGCAGCGCTTCCCTGCACACTGAAGCTTTCTTT	CASSASLHTEAFF
TRBV20-1	-	TRBJ2-3	few	TGCAGTGCTAGAGATCGGGAAGCAGATACGCAGTATTTT	CSARDREADTQYF
TRBV7-9	-	TRBJ2-5	few	TGTGCCAGCAGCCCGATCGGGGTTCAAGAGACCCAGTACTTC	CASSPIGVQETQYF
TRBV25-1	TRBD1	TRBJ2-3	once	TGTGCCAGCAGTGAACATGGGACAGGGGGCGCGTTGTCTAGCGGGGGCTCGAACACAGATACGCAGTATTTT	CASSEHGTGGALSSGGSNTDTQYF
TRBV18	-	TRBJ1-6	-	TGTGCCAGCTCAAAGAACCCAGGGGCGCGGAATTCACCCCTCCACTTT	CASSKNPGARNSPLHF
TRBV28	TRBD2	TRBJ2-5	-	TGTGCCAGCAGTCCAACTAGCGGGGTGGGAGAGACCCAGTACTTC	CASSPTSGVGETQYF
TRBV6-5	-	TRBJ2-1	few	TGTGCCAGCAGTTCTCCGGGACGAGGGGCGTTCTTC	CASSSPGRGAFF
TRBV14	-	TRBJ1-5	-	TGTGCCAGCATCACCACGGGGGGCTCGCGCAATCAGCCCCAGCATTTT	CASITTGGSRNQPQHF
TRBV12-3/TRBV12-4	-	TRBJ1-5	few	TGTGCCAGCAGTCCGGATGGGGGTCAGCCCCAGCATTTT	CASSPDGGQPQHF
TRBV7-2	-	TRBJ2-2	-	TGTGCCAGCAGCCCATCCATCTCGGGGGTGGCCGGGGAGCTGTTTTTT	CASSPSISGVAGELFF
TRBV20-1	-	TRBJ2-2	-	TGCAGTGCTTCGGGACTCTACAACACCGGGGAGCTGTTTTTT	CSASGLYNTGELFF
TRBV4-2	-	TRBJ2-7	-	TGTGCCAGCAGCCACCGACAGGCCGCATCCTACGAGCAGTACTTC	CASSHRQAASYEQYF
TRBV10-3	-	TRBJ2-1	-	TGTGCCATCAGTGAGCCGACTAGCTCCTACAATGAGCAGTTCTTC	CAISEPTSSYNEQFF
TRBV11-2	-	TRBJ1-6	few	TGTGCCAGCAGCTCCAGACAGGACTATAATTCACCCCTCCACTTT	CASSSRQDYNSPLHF
TRBV10-3	-	TRBJ2-7	-	TGTGCCATCCTGACGGGGGCCTACGAGCAGTACTTC	CAILTGAYEQYF
TRBV12-3/TRBV12-4	-	TRBJ2-6	-	TGTGCCAGCAGTTTGGGAGCGGGCGGGGCCAACGTCCTGACTTTC	CASSLGAGGANVLTF
TRBV5-6	TRBD2	TRBJ2-3	-	TGTGCCAGCAGGTTAGCGGGGGGCCTAACAGATACGCAGTATTTT	CASRLAGGLTDTQYF
TRBV20-1	-	TRBJ2-7	-	TGCAGTGCTAAAACAGGGAATCCCTACGAGCAGTACTTC	CSAKTGNPYEQYF
TRBV12-3/TRBV12-4	-	TRBJ1-5	many	TGTGCCAGCAGCCCCGGACAGTTCAATCAGCCCCAGCATTTT	CASSPGQFNQPQHF
TRBV20-1	-	TRBJ1-2	-	TGCAGTGCTACCCCACCGAGCTATGGCTACACCTTC	CSATPPSYGYTF